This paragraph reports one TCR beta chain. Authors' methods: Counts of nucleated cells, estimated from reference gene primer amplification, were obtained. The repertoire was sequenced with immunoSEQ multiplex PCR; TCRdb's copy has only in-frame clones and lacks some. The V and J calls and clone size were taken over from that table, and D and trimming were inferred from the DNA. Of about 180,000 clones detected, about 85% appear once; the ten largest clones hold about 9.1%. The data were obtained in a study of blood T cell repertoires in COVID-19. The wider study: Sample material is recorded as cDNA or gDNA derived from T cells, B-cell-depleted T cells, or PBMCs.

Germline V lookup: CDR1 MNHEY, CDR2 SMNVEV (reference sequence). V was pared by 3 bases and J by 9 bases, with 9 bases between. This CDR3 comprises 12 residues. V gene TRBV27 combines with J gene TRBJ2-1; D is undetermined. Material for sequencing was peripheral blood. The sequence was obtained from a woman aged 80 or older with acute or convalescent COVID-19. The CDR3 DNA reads TGTGCCAGCAGTTTCGCGTCTCGTGAGCAGTTCTTC. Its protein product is CASSFASREQFF.